This T cell receptor beta chain was captured by sequencing in a study of blood T cell repertoires in COVID-19. For the study at large: Samples taken during acute and convalescent COVID-19 were collected in the United States, Italy and Spain. PBMCs, B-cell-depleted T cells, or T cells provided the cDNA or gDNA that made up the material.

The CDR3 has 15 residues. Germline CDR1 and CDR2: MNHNY and SVGAGI (reference sequence). The V and J ends lost 2 bases and 3 bases, in that order; junction bases with no gene match: 4. Only in-frame clones appear in the TCRdb table, and some are missing; sequencing was by immunoSEQ multiplex PCR. The sample carries about 170,000 clones, over 80% recorded once. The source of this sequence is an elderly woman with active or convalescent COVID-19. The V gene is TRBV6-6, the J gene TRBJ2-5, with 9 positions matching TRBD2. What was sequenced was peripheral blood. The CDR3 here is CASSYGRGGEETQYF. The DNA of the CDR3 is TGTGCCAGCAGTTACGGGCGGGGGGGAGAAGAGACCCAGTACTTC.